These T cell receptor beta chains were read from a single sample in a study of T cell responses to AZD1222 COVID-19 vaccine. TCRdb keeps only in-frame clones here, not all; method: immunoSEQ multiplex PCR. The sample includes 95,000 to 100,000 clones, 80% to 90% of them seen just once. Specimen: peripheral blood, collected 28 days after the second AZD1222 dose. The receptors shown here come from an adult who received the AZD1222 COVID-19 vaccine. CDR3s include the opening cysteine and the closing phenylalanine or tryptophan. The order of the fields is J gene, V gene, CDR3 protein.

>TRBJ1-1|TRBV9
CASSVTVNTEAFF
>TRBJ2-1|TRBV6-5
CASSYGTPPVYEQFF
>TRBJ2-5|TRBV12-3/TRBV12-4
CASSSSQETQYF
>TRBJ2-3|TRBV7-9
CASNSYPGDTQYF
>TRBJ2-3|TRBV10-3
CAISQLTWQGGGTDTQYF
>TRBJ2-7|TRBV9
CASSEHTGMSYEQYF
>TRBJ2-5|TRBV5-6
CASSSPIQTETQYF
>TRBJ1-3|TRBV9
CASSARDSSSGNTIYF
>TRBJ1-2|TRBV7-9
CASSPGQGWYGYTF
>TRBJ1-5|TRBV19
CASSPRTGLSNQPQHF